Each of the 22 T cell receptor beta chains below was sequenced from the same sample in a study of blood T cell repertoires in COVID-19. Clones were sequenced by immunoSEQ multiplex PCR, and TCRdb holds only the in-frame ones, with some missing. The repertoire holds 380,000 or so clones, with 70% to 85% as singletons. What was sequenced was peripheral blood. All receptors come from a human donor with acute or convalescent COVID-19. The donor label of this sample is uncertain.

This chain joins TRBV18 and TRBJ1-5; D is uncertain. The germline gives CDR1 KGHSH, CDR2 LQKENI. V was pared by 2 bases and J by 6 bases, with 8 bases between. CDR3 length equals 13 residues. In nucleotides, the CDR3 is TGTGCCAGCTCACCAGGGGAGATTCAGCCCCAGCATTTT. Amino acids: CASSPGEIQPQHF.

This clone was seen a few times. The chain uses TRBV27 and TRBJ2-1; D is ambiguous. The CDR3 runs to 16 residues. V lost 4 bases, J lost 3 bases, and 16 bases lay in between. The V gene's germline CDR1 is MNHEY and CDR2 SMNVEV (reference sequence). Written as DNA, the CDR3 is TGTGCCAGCAGTTGGGCCGCACAATCCGGCTACAATGAGCAGTTCTTC. Protein: CASSWAAQSGYNEQFF.

The rearrangement links TRBV6-4 to TRBJ1-2, with D perhaps matching TRBD1 (6 bases). CDR1 is MRHNA and CDR2 is SNTAGT in the germline V gene. This CDR3 spans 16 amino acids. Trimming cost V 0 bases and J 4 bases, with 15 bases left between them. In DNA, the CDR3 is TGTGCCAGCAGTGACTCTTTGGACAGCCCAACCTATGGCTACACCTTC. Translated: CASSDSLDSPTYGYTF.

V is TRBV7-6 and J is TRBJ1-2, with D perhaps matching TRBD1 (5 bases). This CDR3 spans 15 amino acids. Germline V gene data show CDR1 as SGHVS and CDR2 as FNYEAQ. The ends were cut back, 1 base at V and 4 bases at J, with 13 bases in the middle. In DNA, the CDR3 is TGTGCCAGCAGCTTAGAGTGGGGCACACGCTATGGCTACACCTTC. Translated, it gives CASSLEWGTRYGYTF.

The chain links TRBV5-5 to TRBJ2-2; maybe TRBD1 (5 bases). CDR1 and CDR2 (germline): SGHKS, YYEKEE (reference sequence). Trimming shortened V by 5 bases and J by 0 bases, and 14 bases separated the two germline ends. This CDR3 has 16 amino acids. The CDR3 loop is CASRPRDSSNTGELFF. Written as DNA, the CDR3 is TGTGCCAGCAGACCGCGTGACAGCTCGAACACCGGGGAGCTGTTTTTT.

Only a few counts were recorded for this clone. This chain's CDR3 is CASSSLDSPRGYTF. CDR3 nucleotides: TGTGCCAGCAGCTCTTTAGACAGCCCCAGGGGCTACACCTTC. V and J are TRBV5-6 and TRBJ1-2; tentative D call: TRBD1 (5 bases). This CDR3 contains 14 residues. V lost 3 bases to trimming and J lost 8 bases, with 17 bases between them. CDR1 SGHDT and CDR2 YYEEEE come from the germline V gene.

This chain connects TRBV18 to TRBJ1-5, with D possibly TRBD1 on 5 matching bases. V dropped 3 bases and J dropped 8 bases, with 14 bases sitting between them. Germline CDR1 reads KGHSH; CDR2 reads LQKENI. The CDR3 extends over 14 amino acids. CDR3 bases: TGTGCCAGCTCACCCTCCACTGCGGGGGAGCCCCAGCATTTT. It is translated as CASSPSTAGEPQHF.

The rearrangement uses TRBV7-5 and TRBJ2-6; no DNA check was done on the table's D call, TRBD1. TRBV7-5 is assigned pseudogene status. The CDR3 extends over 17 amino acids. The CDR3 spells CVRSGAGVVTGANVLTF. DNA for the CDR3: TGTGTCAGAAGCGGAGCAGGGGTAGTCACTGGGGCCAACGTCCTGACTTTC.

To note about this clone: Other DNA variants within this sample encode the same CDR3. The CDR3 loop is CASRTGGGYTF. In DNA form, the CDR3 reads TGTGCCAGCAGAACCGGGGGTGGCTACACCTTC. This sequence joins TRBV6-5 and TRBJ1-2; perhaps TRBD1 as D (5 bases). The V and J ends lost 6 bases and 7 bases respectively, with 9 bases between them. The CDR3 covers 11 residues. CDR1 MNHEY and CDR2 SVGAGI come from the germline V gene.

The V and J genes are TRBV4-1 and TRBJ1-2; the D gene is possibly TRBD1 (6 bases). Trimming removed 1 base from V and 2 bases from J, with 11 bases in between. The CDR3 loop spans 15 amino acids. Germline V gene sequence: CDR1 MGHRA, CDR2 YSYEKL. The CDR3 DNA follows: TGCGCCAGCAGCCAAGGGGCGGGGGCAAACTATGGCTACACCTTC. As protein: CASSQGAGANYGYTF.

The chain couples TRBV7-9 to TRBJ1-4; 9 positions match TRBD1. This CDR3 has 13 amino acids. Per the germline V gene, CDR1 is SEHNR and CDR2 is FQNEAQ (reference sequence). V lost 6 bases to trimming and J lost 6 bases; unmatched junction nucleotides: 2. The CDR3 reads CASSRDRDEKLFF. Here the CDR3 DNA reads TGTGCCAGCAGTCGGGACAGGGATGAAAAACTGTTTTTT.

Only a few counts were recorded for this clone. The chain uses TRBV4-2 and TRBJ2-7; 8 nucleotides match TRBD2. The CDR3 covers 19 residues. Germline-derived CDR1 and CDR2 are LGHNA and YNFKEQ. The V gene end was trimmed by 0 bases and the J gene end by 0 bases; junction bases not matched to a gene: 13. This CDR3 is CASSQDDIPGGGFSYEQYF. The CDR3, as DNA: TGTGCCAGCAGCCAAGATGACATTCCGGGGGGGGGCTTCTCCTACGAGCAGTACTTC.

Of note for this clone: In the same sample, other DNA sequences code for this CDR3. V usage is TRBV29-1 and J usage is TRBJ1-1; no firm D call. Germline V gene lookup returns CDR1 SQVTM and CDR2 ANQGSEA. The CDR3 loop spans 11 amino acids. Trimming left V 4 bases short and J 3 bases short, with 6 bases between. The chain's CDR3 is CSVVRYTEAFF. The DNA for the CDR3 is TGCAGCGTTGTTCGGTACACTGAAGCTTTCTTT.

The chain is built from TRBV6-6 and TRBJ2-7; TRBD2 agrees at 7 bases. The CDR3 loop spans 15 amino acids. The germline gives CDR1 MNHNY, CDR2 SVGAGI (reference sequence). V shed 5 bases and J 3 bases; nucleotides not matched to a gene: 10. The CDR3 region has the DNA TGTGCCAGCAGTCCCACGGGGGGAGGTGGCTACGAGCAGTACTTC. It codes for CASSPTGGGGYEQYF.

This chain uses TRBV6-5 with TRBJ1-1, with D tentatively TRBD1 (6 bases). Trimming removed 7 bases at V and 6 bases at J, with 18 bases between. This CDR3 is 14 amino acids long. Germline V gene sequence: CDR1 MNHEY, CDR2 SVGAGI. In nucleotides, the CDR3 is TGTGCCAGCAACACCCGAAGGGGGAAGGCTGAAGCTTTCTTT. As protein: CASNTRRGKAEAFF.

This rearrangement joins TRBV6-1 to TRBJ2-3; 11 bases match TRBD1. The junction had 6 bases not matched to a gene; V was cut back by 4 bases and J by 3 bases. The CDR3 has 16 residues. Germline lookup yields CDR1 MNHNS and CDR2 SASEGT. This CDR3 is CASSGGTGGRTDTQYF. CDR3 DNA sequence: TGTGCCAGCAGTGGGGGGACAGGGGGGAGGACAGATACGCAGTATTTT.

V usage is TRBV5-1 and J usage is TRBJ1-6; tentatively, D is TRBD1 (5 bases). Germline V gene lookup returns CDR1 SGHRS and CDR2 YFSETQ. The V end lost 4 bases, the J end lost 10 bases, and 12 bases lay between the germline ends. The CDR3 runs to 13 residues. The CDR3 nucleotides are TGCGCCAGCAGCCCGGACACCCTGTCACCCCTCCACTTT. Translation gives CASSPDTLSPLHF.

The chain joins TRBV27 to TRBJ1-1, with 10 nucleotides matching TRBD1. The CDR3 is 13 residues long. CDR1 and CDR2 (germline): MNHEY, SMNVEV (reference sequence). V was clipped by 6 bases and J by 10 bases; unmatched bases: 8. In nucleotides, the CDR3 is TGTGCCAGCAGCTCCGACAGGGGGCGAGGAGCTTTCTTT. The encoded protein is CASSSDRGRGAFF.

The chain couples TRBV19 to TRBJ2-3; TRBD1 matches 7 bases. V was clipped by 8 bases and J by 0 bases; unmatched bases: 11. CDR1 is LNHDA, CDR2 SQIVND, per germline (reference sequence). The CDR3 runs 16 residues. CDR3 protein: CASSLPRGPSTDTQYF. CDR3 sequence (DNA): TGTGCCAGTTCGCTCCCAAGGGGGCCTAGCACAGATACGCAGTATTTT. The full variable domain, with the rest looked up from reference TRBV19 and TRBJ2-3, is DGGITQSPKYLFRKEGQNVTLSCEQNLNHDAMYWYRQDPGQGLRLIYYSQIVNDFQKGDIAEGYSVSREKKESFPLTVTSAQKNPTAFYLCASSLPRGPSTDTQYFGPGTRLTVL.

The chain employs TRBV27 and TRBJ2-1, with D possibly being TRBD2 (7 bases). Trimming took off 5 bases at V and 2 bases at J, with 19 bases between the two ends. CDR1 is MNHEY, CDR2 SMNVEV, per germline (reference sequence). The CDR3 spans 17 residues. This chain's CDR3 is CASSNQKRGAPYNEQFF. DNA of the CDR3: TGTGCCAGCAGTAACCAAAAACGGGGGGCCCCCTACAATGAGCAGTTCTTC.

J is TRBJ1-2 and V is TRBV3-1 (or the pseudogene TRBV3-2); the D gene is possibly TRBD1 (5 bases). The CDR3 consists of 13 residues. V was pared by 1 base and J by 8 bases, with 11 bases between. CDR1 is LGHDT and CDR2 is YNNKEL in the germline V gene (reference sequence). CDR3 DNA sequence: TGTGCCAGCAGCCAAGTTCGGGGGAGCGGCTACACCTTC. Amino acid sequence: CASSQVRGSGYTF.

The rearrangement joins TRBV5-5 to TRBJ1-6; tentatively, D is TRBD1 (5 bases). Germline loops: CDR1 SGHKS, CDR2 YYEKEE (reference sequence). This CDR3 region has 14 residues. V lost 7 bases and J 11 bases, leaving 19 bases between the germline ends. CDR3 in amino acids: CASASGLARTPLHF. For the CDR3, the DNA is TGTGCCAGCGCTTCGGGACTCGCCAGGACACCCCTCCACTTT.